The entry that follows covers one TCR beta chain sequence. What it recognizes is unknown. TCRdb keeps only in-frame clones here, not all; method: immunoSEQ multiplex PCR. This sample has more than 20,000 clones, with over 75% found just once. The source of the sample is a study of regulatory dendritic cells for organ transplantation. Study overall: On day 6, the dendritic cells were exposed to LPS. Study conclusions and caveats: Memory T cells were less diverse than naive, with memory CD8+ most oligoclonal. Between individuals, the alloreactive memory CD8+ T cell pool differed considerably. Among resting subsets, memory CD8+ cells contained the most alloreactive clonotypes.

Sorted T cells were CFSE-labeled and cultured approximately five days with allogeneic regulatory or mature dendritic cells at 1:10. This CDR3 is built from 17 residues. Trimming stripped 0 bases from V and 8 bases from J, with 20 bases between. From germline, CDR1 is LGHNA and CDR2 YSLEER. This clonotype was obtained from a human donor in good health. The rearrangement joins TRBV4-3 to TRBJ2-4; no clear D gene. Sequencing was carried out using naive CD4+ T cells from blood cultured with dendritic cells. Subset given: CD45RA+ naive T cells. CDR3 residues: CASSQEVAQNSGDIQYF. The CDR3 DNA reads TGCGCCAGCAGCCAAGAGGTCGCCCAAAACTCAGGAGACATTCAGTACTTC.